This T cell receptor (beta chain) stems from a study of T cell responses to AZD1222 COVID-19 vaccine. Study summary: Second-dose timings of about 4 or about 12 weeks were pooled. Study-wide results and caveats: Spike as a whole was targeted by vaccine-associated CD4 TCRs, dominant at 160-218 and 743-854.

CDR1 ENHRY and CDR2 SYGVKD come from the germline V gene. Trimming shortened V by 6 bases and J by 6 bases, and 16 bases separated the two germline ends. The CDR3 is 14 residues long. Produced via immunoSEQ multiplex PCR; TCRdb's table is partial and in-frame only. The sample contains over 150,000 clones, about nine tenths of which appear only once. This clone was observed once. What it recognizes is unknown. The sequencing used peripheral blood, collected on day 0 of AZD1222 vaccination. The TCR was taken from an adult in good health. The chain uses TRBV10-3 and TRBJ2-3; D possibly corresponds to TRBD2 (6 bases). For the CDR3, the DNA is TGTGCCATCAGCCCCGTCTTTAGCGGTGATACGCAGTATTTT. Translation: CAISPVFSGDTQYF.